This T cell receptor beta chain was documented in a study of human CD8 memory T cell subsets (dated by TCRdb to the early 2020s). Concerning the study at large: To assess how stem-like (TSTEM), progenitor exhausted-like (TPEX) and effector memory CD8+ T cell subsets are clonally related, the TCRbeta repertoires of these three subsets were compared. Roughly 6 donors each provided TSTEM, TPEX and effector memory subsets, from which TCRbeta repertoires were obtained. What the authors observed across the whole study: Only TCRbeta chains were sequenced, and repertoire comparisons were based on six donors, with testing performed by paired t-tests and Bonferroni correction. Based on Chao1 estimates, TSTEM subsets appeared to have greater repertoire diversity than TPEX subsets, which could potentially reflect a broader range of specificities. Normalized Shannon-Wiener diversity was similarly high in TSTEM and TPEX subsets, while effector memory subsets were less diverse by comparison. Although both stem-like subsets shared clonotypes with effector memory cells, the overlap between TSTEM and TPEX repertoires was minimal, suggesting distinct antigen spectra for the TSTEM and TPEX subsets.

From the cysteine through the phenylalanine, the CDR3 covers 15 amino acids. No DNA sequence was recorded. As encoded in the germline V gene (reference sequence), CDR1 is DFQATT while CDR2 is SNEGSKA. Density gradient separation was used to isolate peripheral blood mononuclear cells from healthy donor buffy coats. In the study, total CD8+ T cells were enriched by negative magnetic separation with EasySep or MojoSort CD8+ T cell isolation kits. For each subset, total RNA was extracted using an RNeasy Mini Kit from duplicate vials of 150,000 sorted CD8+ T cells. PBMCs were used either fresh or after being cryopreserved in fetal bovine serum containing around 9.4% DMSO. Fluorescence-activated cell sorting on a FACSAria III was used to sort CD8+ T cell subsets to purity. Regarding this clonotype: Its cognate antigen has yet to be identified.

A Human TCR Profiling Kit was used to prepare UMI-labeled 5' RACE TCRbeta libraries. Every TCRbeta library was prepared in parallel with an identical number of PCR cycles. In the authors' own workflow: Between about 2,700 and 20,000 functional CDR3beta clonotypes were contained in each TCRbeta library. MIGEC 1.2.9 handled UMI extraction and consensus assembly, with a minimum of three reads required per UMI. MiXCR 3.0.3 was used to extract in-frame CDR3beta repertoires. Each sample was downsampled to 42,000 randomly selected UMIs before diversity metrics were calculated in VDJtools 1.2.1. For the top 3,000 clones of each sample pair, the repertoire overlap metrics D, R and F2 were calculated in VDJtools. TCRdb reanalyzed the reads, keeping one entry per CDR3 protein sequence and omitting DNA. Clone size and V and J calls follow TCRdb, not the original study. This sample's records show approximately 9,900 distinct CDR3 sequences. Of the sample, approximately 20% is held by the ten largest clones.

The sample was CD8+ T cells from PBMCs. Rearrangement joined TRBV20-1 to TRBJ2-1; TCRdb's D gene call, TRBD2, goes unchecked for lack of DNA. The sequence was obtained from a human donor in good health. For the CDR3, the sequence is CSARARTSGIKKQFF.